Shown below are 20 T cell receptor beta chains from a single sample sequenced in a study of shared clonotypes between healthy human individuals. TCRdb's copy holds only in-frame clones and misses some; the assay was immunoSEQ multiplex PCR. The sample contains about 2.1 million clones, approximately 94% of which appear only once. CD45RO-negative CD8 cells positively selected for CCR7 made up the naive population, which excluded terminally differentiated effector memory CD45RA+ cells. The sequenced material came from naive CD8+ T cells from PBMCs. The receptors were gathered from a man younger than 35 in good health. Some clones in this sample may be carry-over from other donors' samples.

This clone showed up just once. CDR3 sequence reads: CASRLDRSSSYEQYF. CDR3 in DNA: TGTGCCAGCCGGTTGGACAGGTCCAGCTCCTACGAGCAGTACTTC. This chain uses TRBV6-6 with TRBJ2-7; the match to TRBD1 covers 7 bases. The V segment lost 8 bases and the J segment 0 bases; nucleotides outside the gene matches: 10. The CDR3 sequence is 15 residues long. Germline CDR1 MNHNY, CDR2 SVGAGI (reference sequence).

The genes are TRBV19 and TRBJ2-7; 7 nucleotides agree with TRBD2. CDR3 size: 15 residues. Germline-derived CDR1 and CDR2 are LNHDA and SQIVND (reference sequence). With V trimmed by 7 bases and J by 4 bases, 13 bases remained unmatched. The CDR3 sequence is CASNGLGEGGYEQYF. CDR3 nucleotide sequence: TGTGCCAGTAACGGACTGGGGGAGGGAGGTTACGAGCAGTACTTC. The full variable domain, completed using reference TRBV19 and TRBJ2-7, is DGGITQSPKYLFRKEGQNVTLSCEQNLNHDAMYWYRQDPGQGLRLIYYSQIVNDFQKGDIAEGYSVSREKKESFPLTVTSAQKNPTAFYLCASNGLGEGGYEQYFGPGTRLTVT.

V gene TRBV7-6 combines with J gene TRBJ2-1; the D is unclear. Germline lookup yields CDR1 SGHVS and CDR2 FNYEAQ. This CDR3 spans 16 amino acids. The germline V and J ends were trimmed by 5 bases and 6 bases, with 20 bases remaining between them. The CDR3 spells CASSPSSGSFVNEQFF. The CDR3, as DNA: TGTGCCAGCAGCCCCTCATCCGGATCTTTTGTCAATGAGCAGTTCTTC. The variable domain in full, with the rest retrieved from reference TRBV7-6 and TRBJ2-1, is GAGVSQSPRYKVTKRGQDVALRCDPISGHVSLYWYRQALGQGPEFLTYFNYEAQQDKSGLPNDRFSAERPEGSISTLTIQRTEQRDSAMYRCASSPSSGSFVNEQFFGPGTRLTVL.

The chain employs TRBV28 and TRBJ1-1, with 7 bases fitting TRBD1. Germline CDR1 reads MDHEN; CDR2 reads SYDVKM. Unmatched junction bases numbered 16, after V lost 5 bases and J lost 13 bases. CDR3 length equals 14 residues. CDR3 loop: CASSPLGRQGLGFF. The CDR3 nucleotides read TGTGCCAGCAGTCCGCTAGGTCGACAGGGTTTGGGTTTCTTT.

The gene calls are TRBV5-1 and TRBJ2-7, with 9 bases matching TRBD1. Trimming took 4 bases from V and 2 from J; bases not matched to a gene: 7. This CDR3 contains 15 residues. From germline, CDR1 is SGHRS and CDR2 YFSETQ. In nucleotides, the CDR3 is TGCGCCAGCAGCCCGGGACAGGGCCCGGCCTACGAGCAGTACTTC. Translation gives CASSPGQGPAYEQYF.

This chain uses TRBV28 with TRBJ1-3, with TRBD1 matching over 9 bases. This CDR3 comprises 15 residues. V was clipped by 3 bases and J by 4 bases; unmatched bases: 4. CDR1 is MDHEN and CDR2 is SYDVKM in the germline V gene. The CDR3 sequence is CASSFTGGAGNTIYF. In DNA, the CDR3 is TGTGCCAGCAGTTTTACAGGGGGCGCAGGAAACACCATATATTTT.

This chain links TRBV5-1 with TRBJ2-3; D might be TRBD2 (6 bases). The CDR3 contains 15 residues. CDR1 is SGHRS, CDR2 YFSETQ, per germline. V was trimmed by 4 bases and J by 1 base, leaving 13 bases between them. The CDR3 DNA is TGCGCCAGCAGCGATCTAGCGAGGGGCACAGATACGCAGTATTTT. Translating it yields CASSDLARGTDTQYF.

The chain's CDR3 is CASSLTPFASGRYTGELFF. The CDR3 nucleotides are TGTGCCAGCAGTTTGACGCCGTTCGCTAGCGGGAGGTACACCGGGGAGCTGTTTTTT. The V gene is TRBV28, the J gene TRBJ2-2; 11 nucleotides line up with TRBD2. From germline, CDR1 is MDHEN and CDR2 SYDVKM. Trimming at V came to 3 bases and at J to 3 bases, leaving 12 bases not matched to a gene. This CDR3 contains 19 residues.

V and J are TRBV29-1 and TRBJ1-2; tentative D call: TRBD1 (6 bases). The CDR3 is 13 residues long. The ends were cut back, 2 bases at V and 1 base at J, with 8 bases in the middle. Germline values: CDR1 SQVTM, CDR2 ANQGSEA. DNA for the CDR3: TGCAGCGTTGAAATAGGGGGTAACTATGGCTACACCTTC. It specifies CSVEIGGNYGYTF.

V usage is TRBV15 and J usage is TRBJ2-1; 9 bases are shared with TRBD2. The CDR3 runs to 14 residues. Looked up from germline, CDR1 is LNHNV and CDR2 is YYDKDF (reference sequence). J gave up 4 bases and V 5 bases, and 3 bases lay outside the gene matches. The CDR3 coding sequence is TGTGCCACCAGCGGTAGCGGGAGATACAATGAGCAGTTCTTC. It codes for CATSGSGRYNEQFF.

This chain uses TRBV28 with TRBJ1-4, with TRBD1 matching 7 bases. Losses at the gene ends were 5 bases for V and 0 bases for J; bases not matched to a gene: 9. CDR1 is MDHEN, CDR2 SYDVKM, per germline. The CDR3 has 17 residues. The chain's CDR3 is CASSPPAGQPTNEKLFF. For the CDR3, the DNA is TGTGCCAGCAGTCCCCCGGCGGGACAGCCAACTAATGAAAAACTGTTTTTT.

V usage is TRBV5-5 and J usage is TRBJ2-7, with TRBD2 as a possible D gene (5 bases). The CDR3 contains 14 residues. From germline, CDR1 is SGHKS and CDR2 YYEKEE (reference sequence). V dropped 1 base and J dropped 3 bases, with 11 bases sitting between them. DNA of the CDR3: TGTGCCAGCAGCTTGTCGGCGGGTTACTACGAGCAGTACTTC. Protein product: CASSLSAGYYEQYF.

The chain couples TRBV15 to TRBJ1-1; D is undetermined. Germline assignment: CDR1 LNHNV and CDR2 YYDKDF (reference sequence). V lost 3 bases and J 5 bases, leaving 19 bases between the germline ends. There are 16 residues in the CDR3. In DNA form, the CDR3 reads TGTGCCACCAGCAGTGGAGCGTCCTTGGATGGGACTGAAGCTTTCTTT. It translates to CATSSGASLDGTEAFF.

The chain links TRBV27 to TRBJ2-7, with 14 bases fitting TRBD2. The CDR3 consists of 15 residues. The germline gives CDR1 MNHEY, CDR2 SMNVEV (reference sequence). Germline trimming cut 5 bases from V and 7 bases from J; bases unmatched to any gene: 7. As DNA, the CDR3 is TGTGCCAGCAGTCCTAAGACTAGCGGGAGGGGGGAGCAGTACTTC. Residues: CASSPKTSGRGEQYF.

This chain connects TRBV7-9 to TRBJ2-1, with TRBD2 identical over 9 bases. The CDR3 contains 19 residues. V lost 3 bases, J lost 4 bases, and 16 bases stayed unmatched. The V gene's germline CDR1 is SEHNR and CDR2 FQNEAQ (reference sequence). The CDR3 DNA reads TGTGCCAGCAGCTTGGGACTAGCAAACCCAGCCCAATATTACAATGAGCAGTTCTTC. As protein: CASSLGLANPAQYYNEQFF.

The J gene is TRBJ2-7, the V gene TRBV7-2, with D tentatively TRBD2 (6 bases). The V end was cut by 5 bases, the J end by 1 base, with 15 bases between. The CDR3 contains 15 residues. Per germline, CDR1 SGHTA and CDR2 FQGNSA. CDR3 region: CASSPSRDFSYEQYF. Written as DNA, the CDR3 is TGTGCCAGCAGCCCAAGCCGGGACTTTTCCTACGAGCAGTACTTC. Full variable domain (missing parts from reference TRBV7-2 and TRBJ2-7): GAGVSQSPSNKVTEKGKDVELRCDPISGHTALYWYRQSLGQGLEFLIYFQGNSAPDKSGLPSDRFSAERTGGSVSTLTIQRTQQEDSAVYLCASSPSRDFSYEQYFGPGTRLTVT.

This CDR3 reads CAISDWTEAFF. The CDR3 nucleotides are TGTGCCATCAGTGATTGGACTGAAGCTTTCTTT. The chain couples TRBV10-3 to TRBJ1-1; D ambiguous. Per germline, CDR1 ENHRY and CDR2 SYGVKD. The CDR3 loop spans 11 amino acids. The V end was cut by 3 bases, the J end by 5 bases, with 4 bases between.

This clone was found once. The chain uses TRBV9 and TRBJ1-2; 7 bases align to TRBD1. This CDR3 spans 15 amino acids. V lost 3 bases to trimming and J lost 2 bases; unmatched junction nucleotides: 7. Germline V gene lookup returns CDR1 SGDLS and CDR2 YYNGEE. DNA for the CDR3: TGTGCCAGCAGCGGATACAGGGGCCCAAACTATGGCTACACCTTC. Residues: CASSGYRGPNYGYTF.

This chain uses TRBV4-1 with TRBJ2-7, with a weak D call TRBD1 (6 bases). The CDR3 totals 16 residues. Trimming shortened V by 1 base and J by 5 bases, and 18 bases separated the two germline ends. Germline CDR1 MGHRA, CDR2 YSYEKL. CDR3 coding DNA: TGCGCCAGCAGCCAAGTTACAGGGCGCCTTCTGGACGAGCAGTACTTC. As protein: CASSQVTGRLLDEQYF.

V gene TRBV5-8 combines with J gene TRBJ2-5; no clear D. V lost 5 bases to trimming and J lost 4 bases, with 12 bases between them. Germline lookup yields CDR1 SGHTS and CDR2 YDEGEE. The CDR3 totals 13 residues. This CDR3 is CASRPAAVETQYF. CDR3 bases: TGTGCCAGCAGACCCGCGGCTGTAGAGACCCAGTACTTC.